A selection of T cell receptor beta chains follows, all from one sample in a study of T cells after yellow fever vaccination. A single record per CDR3 protein comes from TCRdb applying MiXCR to the 5' RACE reads. The sample holds about 350,000 distinct CDR3 sequences, over 4% seen once. Material: PBMCs, obtained 5 days after the yellow fever booster vaccination. These receptors came from a man aged 18 to 30 who received the YFV17D yellow fever vaccine. The CDR3 runs from the conserved cysteine through the conserved F or W. A D gene is named only where the DNA matches it firmly. Size is stated for part of the rows, as once, few or many counts, or as a class when the clone is expanded.

>TRBV7-6|.|few|TRBJ2-2
CASSLEGQPRDTGELFF
TGTGCCAGCAGCTTAGAAGGTCAGCCTAGAGACACCGGGGAGCTGTTTTTT
>TRBV24-1|.|few|TRBJ2-1
CAITDGSYNEQFF
TGTGCCATTACGGACGGATCCTACAATGAGCAGTTCTTC
>TRBV6-6|TRBD1|.|TRBJ2-1
CASRAGTGAYNEQFF
TGTGCCAGCAGAGCCGGGACAGGGGCCTACAATGAGCAGTTCTTC
>TRBV20-1|.|few|TRBJ2-7
CSARSQPKNYEQYF
TGCAGTGCTAGGTCCCAGCCGAAGAACTACGAGCAGTACTTC
>TRBV19|TRBD2|.|TRBJ2-1
CASSSPGLAGLIEQFF
TGTGCCAGTAGCAGCCCGGGACTAGCGGGGCTCATTGAGCAGTTCTTC
>TRBV18|TRBD1|few|TRBJ1-5
CASSQDRVPQPQHF
TGTGCCAGCTCCCAGGACAGGGTGCCACAGCCCCAGCATTTT
>TRBV11-1|TRBD2|few|TRBJ2-5
CASGGGLAAGGSQYF
TGTGCCAGCGGGGGGGGACTAGCGGCCGGCGGGTCCCAGTACTTC
>TRBV30|TRBD2|few|TRBJ2-3
CASSAGGNTQYF
TGTGCCTCCAGTGCGGGGGGTAATACGCAGTATTTT
>TRBV12-3/TRBV12-4|TRBD2|many|TRBJ2-1
CASSYERGGLDEQFF
TGTGCCAGCAGTTATGAGCGGGGGGGCTTGGATGAGCAGTTCTTC
>TRBV30|.|.|TRBJ1-5
CAWSLGGFSNQPQHF
TGTGCCTGGAGCCTAGGGGGATTTAGCAATCAGCCCCAGCATTTT
>TRBV18|TRBD2|many|TRBJ2-3
CASSPLRGGSTDTQYF
TGTGCCAGCTCACCACTGCGGGGGGGTTCCACAGATACGCAGTATTTT
>TRBV4-1|.|.|TRBJ2-3
CASSLSLPPGYTDTQYF
TGCGCCAGCAGCCTCTCCCTGCCCCCGGGGTACACAGATACGCAGTATTTT
>TRBV20-1|.|few|TRBJ2-5
CSDPGHLFKDSKETQYF
TGCAGTGACCCGGGACACCTCTTCAAGGATTCCAAAGAGACCCAGTACTTC
>TRBV6-5|.|.|TRBJ2-5
CASSWDSGGTQYF
TGTGCCAGCAGTTGGGACAGCGGGGGGACCCAGTACTTC
>TRBV7-8|.|.|TRBJ1-6
CASSLDGRRNSPLHF
TGTGCCAGCAGCTTAGACGGCAGGCGGAATTCACCCCTCCACTTT
>TRBV4-2|.|.|TRBJ2-3
CASSQARGNLADTQYF
TGTGCCAGCAGCCAAGCGAGGGGCAACCTAGCAGATACGCAGTATTTT
>TRBV6-5|.|.|TRBJ1-6
CASRSGVRNSPLHF
TGTGCCAGCAGGTCGGGGGTGAGGAATTCACCCCTCCACTTT
>TRBV5-1|.|many|TRBJ1-2
CASSLEGPPNYGYTF
TGCGCCAGCAGCTTGGAGGGTCCCCCTAACTATGGCTACACCTTC
>TRBV20-1|.|many|TRBJ2-3
CSARSGVGTDTQYF
TGCAGTGCTAGGTCCGGGGTAGGCACAGATACGCAGTATTTT
>TRBV11-2|.|.|TRBJ2-5
CASSFRRDNKETQYF
TGTGCCAGCAGCTTTCGCCGGGACAACAAAGAGACCCAGTACTTC
>TRBV12-3/TRBV12-4|.|few|TRBJ2-5
CASKWGSHGTQYF
TGTGCCAGCAAGTGGGGGAGCCACGGGACCCAGTACTTC
>TRBV9|.|few|TRBJ2-2
CASSVLGNTGELFF
TGTGCCAGCAGCGTCTTGGGGAACACCGGGGAGCTGTTTTTT
>TRBV5-8|TRBD1|few|TRBJ2-1
CASSFRGLGYNEQFF
TGTGCCAGCAGCTTCAGGGGGCTAGGTTACAATGAGCAGTTCTTC
>TRBV30|.|.|TRBJ2-3
CAWSVMRTQYF
TGTGCCTGGAGTGTGATGAGAACGCAGTATTTT
>TRBV24-1|TRBD1|.|TRBJ2-5
CATSDAGQAERTQYF
TGTGCCACCAGTGATGCGGGACAGGCGGAGAGGACCCAGTACTTC
>TRBV7-2|.|many|TRBJ1-6
CASSRSGTDNSPLHF
TGTGCCAGCAGCCGATCTGGGACGGATAATTCACCCCTCCACTTT
>TRBV7-2|.|many|TRBJ1-6
CASTLAAVINSPLHF
TGTGCCAGCACCTTGGCGGCGGTGATAAATTCACCCCTCCACTTT
>TRBV20-1|TRBD2|.|TRBJ2-3
CSATWGGGTDTQYF
TGCAGTGCCACCTGGGGAGGGGGCACAGATACGCAGTATTTT
>TRBV5-4|.|.|TRBJ2-5
CASSSPETQYF
TGTGCCAGCAGCTCGCCGGAGACCCAGTACTTC
>TRBV7-9|.|many|TRBJ2-5
CASSLEAQETQYF
TGTGCCAGCAGCTTAGAAGCTCAAGAGACCCAGTACTTC
>TRBV6-5|TRBD1|many|TRBJ1-1
CASSKDRAYTEAFF
TGTGCCAGCAGTAAGGACAGGGCCTACACTGAAGCTTTCTTT
>TRBV11-2|.|.|TRBJ2-2
CASSQTGTWNTGGLTGELFF
TGTGCCAGCAGCCAAACCGGGACATGGAACACCGGGGGTTTGACCGGGGAGCTGTTTTTT
>TRBV27|.|few|TRBJ2-1
CASTNSGPHNEQFF
TGTGCCAGCACCAATTCCGGGCCCCACAATGAGCAGTTCTTC
>TRBV12-3/TRBV12-4|TRBD1|.|TRBJ2-1
CASRRRGQPYTEQFF
TGTGCCAGCAGGCGTAGGGGACAGCCTTACACTGAGCAGTTCTTC
>TRBV19|.|.|TRBJ2-2
CASRWGPGELFF
TGTGCCAGTAGATGGGGACCCGGGGAGCTGTTTTTT
>TRBV7-2|.|few|TRBJ2-1
CATRRWESRYNEQFF
TGTGCCACCCGCCGGTGGGAATCCAGGTACAATGAGCAGTTCTTC
>TRBV5-1|TRBD1|.|TRBJ1-5
CASSPFRGQSNQPQHF
TGCGCCAGCAGCCCCTTCAGGGGGCAGAGCAATCAGCCCCAGCATTTT
>TRBV5-1|.|many|TRBJ1-3
CASSPDRQGDSGNTIYF
TGCGCCAGCAGCCCCGACCGACAAGGCGACTCTGGAAACACCATATATTTT
>TRBV5-1|TRBD2|many|TRBJ2-3
CASSLRLAGSTDTQYF
TGCGCCAGCAGCTTGCGTCTAGCGGGGAGCACAGATACGCAGTATTTT
>TRBV12-3/TRBV12-4|TRBD2|few|TRBJ2-5
CASSVLAVQYTQYF
TGTGCCAGCAGTGTTCTAGCGGTTCAGTATACCCAGTACTTC
>TRBV12-3/TRBV12-4|.|.|TRBJ1-1
CASRARRGTEAFF
TGTGCCAGCAGAGCCCGCAGGGGCACTGAAGCTTTCTTT
>TRBV29-1|.|few|TRBJ1-2
CSVTGTNYGYTF
TGCAGCGTAACAGGAACTAACTATGGCTACACCTTC
>TRBV20-1|.|.|TRBJ2-7
CSATQGGANEQYF
TGCAGTGCTACCCAGGGGGGGGCGAACGAGCAGTACTTC
>TRBV4-1|.|few|TRBJ2-1
CASSQVPNNEQFF
TGCGCCAGCAGCCAAGTACCGAACAATGAGCAGTTCTTC
>TRBV3-1|.|few|TRBJ1-6
CASSQDQGGSPLHF
TGTGCCAGCAGCCAAGATCAGGGAGGATCACCCCTCCACTTT
>TRBV29-1|TRBD1|.|TRBJ1-2
CSVNRGYGYTF
TGCAGCGTTAACAGGGGCTATGGCTACACCTTC
>TRBV15|.|.|TRBJ1-5
CATSLQLHSNQPQHF
TGTGCCACCAGTTTACAGCTACATAGCAATCAGCCCCAGCATTTT
>TRBV11-2|.|.|TRBJ2-3
CASTLQGLADTQYF
TGTGCCAGCACCCTTCAGGGTTTGGCAGATACGCAGTATTTT
>TRBV12-3/TRBV12-4|.|few|TRBJ2-2
CASTLRGGNTGELFF
TGTGCCAGCACACTGAGGGGTGGGAACACCGGGGAGCTGTTTTTT
>TRBV20-1|TRBD1|.|TRBJ1-2
CSGQGNYGYTF
TGCAGTGGACAGGGTAACTATGGCTACACCTTC
>TRBV5-1|TRBD1|.|TRBJ2-3
CASSLGQGAADTQYF
TGCGCCAGCAGTCTAGGACAGGGGGCGGCAGATACGCAGTATTTT
>TRBV7-9|.|few|TRBJ2-7
CASSSNPGRFYEQYF
TGTGCCAGCAGCTCAAACCCGGGAAGGTTCTACGAGCAGTACTTC
>TRBV12-3/TRBV12-4|.|many|TRBJ2-3
CASSLPPGAVTDTQYF
TGTGCCAGCAGCCTGCCGCCGGGAGCGGTTACAGATACGCAGTATTTT
>TRBV11-2|.|few|TRBJ1-4
CASSFNNRVDEKLFF
TGTGCCAGCAGCTTTAATAACAGGGTGGATGAAAAACTGTTTTTT
>TRBV30|.|.|TRBJ2-1
CAWSDPGADIYNEQFF
TGTGCCTGGAGTGACCCCGGGGCTGATATCTACAATGAGCAGTTCTTC
>TRBV7-9|.|many|TRBJ1-1
CASSAAGLPNTEAFF
TGTGCCAGCAGCGCCGCGGGGTTACCGAACACTGAAGCTTTCTTT
>TRBV6-2/TRBV6-3|.|.|TRBJ1-1
CASSWQPNTEAFF
TGTGCCAGCAGTTGGCAGCCGAACACTGAAGCTTTCTTT
>TRBV7-9|.|many|TRBJ2-5
CASSLGLEETQYF
TGTGCCAGCAGCTTAGGCTTAGAAGAGACCCAGTACTTC
>TRBV20-1|.|.|TRBJ1-3
CSASVPDFLSGNTIYF
TGCAGTGCTAGTGTACCGGACTTTCTTTCTGGAAACACCATATATTTT